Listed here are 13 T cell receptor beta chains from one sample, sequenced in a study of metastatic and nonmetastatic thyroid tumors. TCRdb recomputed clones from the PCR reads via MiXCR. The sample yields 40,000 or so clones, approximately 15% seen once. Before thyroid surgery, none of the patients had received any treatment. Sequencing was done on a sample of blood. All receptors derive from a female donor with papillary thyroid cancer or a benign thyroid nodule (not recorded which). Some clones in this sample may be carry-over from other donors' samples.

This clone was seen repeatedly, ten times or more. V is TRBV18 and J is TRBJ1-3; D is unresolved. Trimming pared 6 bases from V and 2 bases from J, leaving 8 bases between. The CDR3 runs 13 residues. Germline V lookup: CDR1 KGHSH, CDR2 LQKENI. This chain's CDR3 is CASSTTTGNTIYF. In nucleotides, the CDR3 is TGTGCCAGCTCGACCACAACTGGAAACACCATATATTTT.

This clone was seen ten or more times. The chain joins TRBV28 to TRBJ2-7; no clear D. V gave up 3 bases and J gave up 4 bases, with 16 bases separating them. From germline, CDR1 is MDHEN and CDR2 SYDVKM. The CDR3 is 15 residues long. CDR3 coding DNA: TGTGCCAGCAGTTTGCCCGGCTGGACGTCATACGAGCAGTACTTC. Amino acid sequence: CASSLPGWTSYEQYF.

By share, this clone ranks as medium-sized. In DNA form, the CDR3 reads TGTGCCATCAGTGAGCCAGACCTAGAAATGGCCTACGAGCAGTACTTC. It yields the protein CAISEPDLEMAYEQYF. The rearrangement links TRBV10-3 to TRBJ2-7; D ambiguous. This CDR3 region has 16 residues. Germline CDR1 and CDR2: ENHRY and SYGVKD. The V gene lost 2 bases and the J gene lost 2 bases, with 16 bases spanning the gap.

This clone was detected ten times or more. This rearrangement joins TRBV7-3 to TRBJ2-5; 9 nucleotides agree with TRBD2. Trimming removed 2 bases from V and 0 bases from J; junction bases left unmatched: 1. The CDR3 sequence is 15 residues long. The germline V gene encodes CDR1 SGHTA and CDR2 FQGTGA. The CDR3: CASSLAGGYQETQYF. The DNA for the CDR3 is TGTGCCAGCAGCTTAGCGGGAGGGTACCAAGAGACCCAGTACTTC.

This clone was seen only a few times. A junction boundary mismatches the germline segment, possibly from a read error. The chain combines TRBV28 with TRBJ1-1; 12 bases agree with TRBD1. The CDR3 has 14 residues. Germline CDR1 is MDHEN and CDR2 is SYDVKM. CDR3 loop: CASTKGQGASEAFF. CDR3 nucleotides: TGTGCCAGCACCAAGGGACAGGGGGCCTCTGAAGCCTTCTTT.

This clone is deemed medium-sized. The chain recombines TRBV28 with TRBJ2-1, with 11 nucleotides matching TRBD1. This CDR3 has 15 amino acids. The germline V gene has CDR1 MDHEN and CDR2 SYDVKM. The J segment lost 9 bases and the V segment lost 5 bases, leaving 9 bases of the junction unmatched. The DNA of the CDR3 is TGTGCCAGCAGTCCCGCGGGACAGGGGGTTCCTGAGCAGTTCTTC. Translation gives CASSPAGQGVPEQFF.

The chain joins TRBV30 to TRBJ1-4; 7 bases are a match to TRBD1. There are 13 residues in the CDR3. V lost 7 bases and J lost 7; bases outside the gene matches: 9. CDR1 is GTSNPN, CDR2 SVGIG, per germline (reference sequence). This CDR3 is CALNRGTAEKLFF. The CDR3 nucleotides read TGTGCCTTAAACAGGGGTACGGCTGAAAAACTGTTTTTT.

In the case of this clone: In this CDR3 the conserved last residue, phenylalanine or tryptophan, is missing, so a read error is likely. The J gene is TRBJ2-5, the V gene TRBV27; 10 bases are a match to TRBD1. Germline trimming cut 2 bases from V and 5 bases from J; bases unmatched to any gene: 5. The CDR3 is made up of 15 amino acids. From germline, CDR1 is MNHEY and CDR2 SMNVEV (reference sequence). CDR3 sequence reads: CASSLDRGPRETQYL. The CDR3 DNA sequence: TGTGCCAGCAGTTTAGACAGGGGGCCTAGGGAGACCCAGTACCTC.

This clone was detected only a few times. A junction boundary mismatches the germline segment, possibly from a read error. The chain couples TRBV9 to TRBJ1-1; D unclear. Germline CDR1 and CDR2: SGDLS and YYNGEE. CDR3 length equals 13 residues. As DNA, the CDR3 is TGTGCCAGCAGCGCCTTAACCATCTCTGAAGCTTCCTTT. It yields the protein CASSALTISEASF.

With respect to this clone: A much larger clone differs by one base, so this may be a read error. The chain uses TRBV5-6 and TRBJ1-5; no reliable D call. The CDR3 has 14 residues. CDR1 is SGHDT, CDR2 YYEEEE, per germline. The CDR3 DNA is TGTGCCAACAGCTTGAGTAACAGCGGTCAGCCCCAGCATTTT. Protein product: CANSLSNSGQPQHF.

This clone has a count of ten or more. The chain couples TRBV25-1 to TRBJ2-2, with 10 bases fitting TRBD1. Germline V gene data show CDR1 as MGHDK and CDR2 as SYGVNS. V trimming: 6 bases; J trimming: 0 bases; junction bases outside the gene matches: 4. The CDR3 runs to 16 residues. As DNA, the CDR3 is TGTGCCAGCAGAGCCGACAGGGGGCCGAACACCGGGGAGCTGTTTTTT. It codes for CASRADRGPNTGELFF. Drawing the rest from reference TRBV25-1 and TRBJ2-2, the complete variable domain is EADIYQTPRYLVIGTGKKITLECSQTMGHDKMYWYQQDPGMELHLIHYSYGVNSTEKGDLSSESTVSRIRTEHFPLTLESARPSHTSQYLCASRADRGPNTGELFFGEGSRLTVL.

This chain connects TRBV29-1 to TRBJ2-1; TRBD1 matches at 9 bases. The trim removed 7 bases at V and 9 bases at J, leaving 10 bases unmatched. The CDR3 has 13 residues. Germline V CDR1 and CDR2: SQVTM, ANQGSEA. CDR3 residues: CSAVKGTGLEQFF. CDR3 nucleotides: TGCAGCGCTGTCAAAGGGACAGGGCTTGAGCAGTTCTTC.

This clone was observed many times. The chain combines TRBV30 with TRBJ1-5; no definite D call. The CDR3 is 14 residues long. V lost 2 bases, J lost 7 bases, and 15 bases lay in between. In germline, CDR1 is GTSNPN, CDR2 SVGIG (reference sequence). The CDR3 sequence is CAWSPAVQYQPQHF. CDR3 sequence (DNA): TGTGCCTGGAGTCCGGCCGTTCAGTACCAGCCCCAGCATTTT.